This passage covers 22 T cell receptor beta chains from one sample sequenced in a study of T-cell reconstitution after alpha-beta-depleted transplantation in children. Unique molecular identifiers were incorporated during preparation of the TCRbeta library. MiXCR was run by TCRdb on the PCR reads, yielding one entry per CDR3 protein. This table has some 290,000 distinct CDR3 sequences, 9.9% appearing once. The sequencing here drew on PBMCs from the stem cell graft donor, taken from the stem cell graft. The receptors shown here come from a human donor who donated a stem cell graft to a child with SCID.

CDR3 in amino acids: CASSSQGSLNYGYTF. The CDR3 DNA reads TGTGCCAGCAGCTCTCAGGGAAGTCTTAACTATGGCTACACCTTC. The rearrangement links TRBV7-8 to TRBJ1-2, with D possibly matching TRBD1 (5 bases). Germline loops: CDR1 SGHVS, CDR2 FQNEAQ. V dropped 4 bases and J dropped 1 base, with 13 bases sitting between them. This CDR3 comprises 15 residues.

CDR3 sequence (DNA): TGTGCCAGCAGCTTAGTTGGCGGTAACCCCTCCTACGAGCAGTACTTC. It is translated as CASSLVGGNPSYEQYF. The chain carries TRBV7-9 and TRBJ2-7; D remains ambiguous. The CDR3 consists of 16 residues. The germline V gene has CDR1 SEHNR and CDR2 FQNEAQ (reference sequence). Between the trimmed V and J ends, which lost 1 base and 0 bases, there was a span of 13 bases.

This rearrangement joins TRBV29-1 to TRBJ2-2, with 8 bases aligning to TRBD2. The germline CDR1 and CDR2 sequences are SQVTM and ANQGSEA. The CDR3 runs 16 residues. After removal of 0 bases from V and 4 bases from J, the junction contained 7 bases not matched to a gene. The chain's CDR3 is CSVEDRSGGLTGELFF. As DNA, the CDR3 is TGCAGCGTTGAAGATCGAAGCGGGGGCCTCACCGGGGAGCTGTTTTTT.

Relative to its sample, this clonotype is medium-sized (0.01 to 0.1%). This chain connects TRBV5-1 to TRBJ2-7; the D gene is possibly TRBD2 (6 bases). With 4 bases removed from V and 0 bases from J, the gap between germline ends came to 8 bases. CDR1 is SGHRS, CDR2 YFSETQ, per germline. The CDR3 contains 13 residues. CDR3: CASSGTPSYEQYF. The DNA for the CDR3 is TGCGCCAGCAGCGGGACTCCCTCCTACGAGCAGTACTTC. Combining the CDR3 with reference TRBV5-1 and TRBJ2-7 gives the whole variable domain KAGVTQTPRYLIKTRGQQVTLSCSPISGHRSVSWYQQTPGQGLQFLFEYFSETQRNKGNFPGRFSGRQFSNSRSEMNVSTLELGDSALYLCASSGTPSYEQYFGPGTRLTVT.

V is TRBV12-3 or TRBV12-4 and J is TRBJ1-1; D is possibly TRBD1 (6 bases). This CDR3 comprises 15 residues. V was shortened by 6 bases and J by 3 bases, with 17 bases between the two germline ends. The CDR3 DNA reads as TGTGCCAGCAGCCTTGGGGGGCTGGGGTACACTGAAGCTTTCTTT. Translation: CASSLGGLGYTEAFF.

The rearrangement links TRBV29-1 to TRBJ1-2; D may be TRBD1 (6 bases). The CDR3 has 15 residues. Deletions cut 6 bases from V and 5 bases from J, with 22 bases between. CDR1 SQVTM and CDR2 ANQGSEA come from the germline V gene. The CDR3 nucleotides are TGCAGCGTCCAAGGGGGGGAGAAGGGTCTTTATGGCTACACCTTC. It specifies CSVQGGEKGLYGYTF. The entire variable domain, with the rest obtained from reference TRBV29-1 and TRBJ1-2, is as follows: SAVISQKPSRDICQRGTSLTIQCQVDSQVTMMFWYRQQPGQSLTLIATANQGSEATYESGFVIDKFPISRPNLTFSTLTVSNMSPEDSSIYLCSVQGGEKGLYGYTFGSGTRLTVV.

In this sample, this clonotype turned up many times. This rearrangement joins TRBV2 to TRBJ2-3; D is unresolved. V lost 7 bases to trimming and J lost 4 bases, with 9 bases between them. This CDR3 is built from 12 residues. Looked up from germline, CDR1 is SNHLY and CDR2 is FYNNEI. The CDR3 nucleotides read TGTGCCAGCAAGGGAATCGCAGATACGCAGTATTTT. Its translation is CASKGIADTQYF.

V gene TRBV6-2 or TRBV6-3 combines with J gene TRBJ2-1; 8 nucleotides line up with TRBD2. The germline gives CDR1 MNHEY, CDR2 SVGEGT. The CDR3 runs 15 residues. The V segment lost 5 bases and the J segment 8 bases; nucleotides outside the gene matches: 11. CDR3 DNA: TGTGCCAGCAGTCCCCGGGTTAGCGGGGCCCATGAGCAGTTCTTC. It encodes CASSPRVSGAHEQFF.

The chain employs TRBV20-1 and TRBJ2-1; D remains unclear. The CDR3 is made up of 15 amino acids. V shed 3 bases and J shed 1 base, with 13 bases lying between them. Looked up from germline, CDR1 is DFQATT and CDR2 is SNEGSKA (reference sequence). Here the CDR3 reads CSASNLVWSYNEQFF. The CDR3 DNA is TGCAGTGCTAGTAACCTAGTCTGGTCCTACAATGAGCAGTTCTTC.

This clonotype was detected only a few times. The genes are TRBV20-1 and TRBJ2-7; TRBD2 aligns across 7 bases. The CDR3 contains 14 residues. V gave up 0 bases and J gave up 0 bases; unmatched junction bases: 2. CDR1 DFQATT and CDR2 SNEGSKA come from the germline V gene (reference sequence). Here the CDR3 reads CSAREGGTSYEQYF. CDR3 bases: TGCAGTGCTAGAGAGGGAGGGACCTCCTACGAGCAGTACTTC.

V is TRBV29-1 and J is TRBJ2-7; perhaps TRBD1 as D (5 bases). Per the germline V gene, CDR1 is SQVTM and CDR2 is ANQGSEA. Trimming left V 0 bases short and J 7 bases short, with 16 bases between. This CDR3 contains 14 residues. CDR3 bases: TGCAGCGTTGAAGATGTAGGACATTTGAGGGAGCAGTACTTC. Translating gives CSVEDVGHLREQYF.

This clonotype has only a few counts. The CDR3 protein is CASSFARPGNTIYF. The CDR3 region has the DNA TGTGCCAGCAGCTTCGCGCGACCTGGAAACACCATATATTTT. The chain is built from TRBV7-8 and TRBJ1-3; D gene unclear. V lost 3 bases and J 2 bases, leaving 8 bases between the germline ends. CDR1 and CDR2 from the germline V gene are SGHVS and FQNEAQ. There are 14 residues in the CDR3.

This clonotype was counted a few times. This rearrangement joins TRBV7-7 to TRBJ2-3, with TRBD2 identical over 9 bases. This CDR3 is built from 15 residues. The germline CDR1 and CDR2 sequences are SSHAT and FNYEAQ (reference sequence). V trimming: 1 base; J trimming: 5 bases; junction bases outside the gene matches: 4. DNA of the CDR3: TGTGCCAGCAGCTTAGGGCTAGCGGGGATAGATACGCAGTATTTT. Translation gives CASSLGLAGIDTQYF.

This clonotype has more than one count but fewer than ten. The chain's CDR3 is CASSGGWSSYNEQFF. The CDR3 DNA sequence: TGTGCCAGCAGTGGTGGCTGGAGCTCCTACAATGAGCAGTTCTTC. This sequence joins TRBV12-3 or TRBV12-4 and TRBJ2-1; D is unresolved. The CDR3 is made up of 15 amino acids. V was trimmed by 5 bases and J by 0 bases, leaving 11 bases between them.

The sample holds a few counts of this clonotype. The rearrangement uses TRBV20-1 and TRBJ2-7; D possibly matches TRBD1 or TRBD2 (6 bases each). With 5 bases removed from V and 0 bases from J, the gap between germline ends came to 11 bases. Germline lookup yields CDR1 DFQATT and CDR2 SNEGSKA (reference sequence). The CDR3 totals 13 residues. In DNA, the CDR3 is TGCAGTGCTCCGGGGGCTTCCTCCTACGAGCAGTACTTC. The encoded protein is CSAPGASSYEQYF.

This clonotype was found a few times. CDR3 in amino acids: CASSIGGIGNIQYF. The CDR3 DNA reads as TGTGCCAGCAGTATCGGGGGGATTGGAAACATTCAGTACTTC. V is TRBV12-3 or TRBV12-4 and J is TRBJ2-4; TRBD2 matches at 7 bases. This CDR3 is built from 14 residues. V gave up 5 bases and J gave up 6 bases; unmatched junction bases: 7.

The chain links TRBV5-5 to TRBJ2-2; tentatively, D is TRBD1 or TRBD2 (5 bases each). The CDR3 sequence is 15 residues long. Germline V CDR1 and CDR2: SGHKS, YYEKEE (reference sequence). V was pared by 4 bases and J by 1 base, with 11 bases between. CDR3 bases: TGTGCCAGCAGCCGCCGGGACCTGAACACCGGGGAGCTGTTTTTT. Protein product: CASSRRDLNTGELFF.

The chain is built from TRBV2 and TRBJ1-2; D uncertain. The CDR3 is made up of 13 amino acids. V lost 7 bases and J lost 1, with 10 bases in between. Germline V gives CDR1 SNHLY, CDR2 FYNNEI. The CDR3 DNA follows: TGTGCCAGCATGCCAGCTCTTAACTATGGCTACACCTTC. Translating it yields CASMPALNYGYTF.

This clonotype was picked up a small number of times. This chain uses TRBV4-1 with TRBJ2-5, with D tentatively TRBD1 (6 bases). V lost 0 bases and J 5 bases, leaving 10 bases between the germline ends. The length of the CDR3 is 14 residues. Germline V gene data show CDR1 as MGHRA and CDR2 as YSYEKL. The CDR3 DNA is TGCGCCAGCAGCCAAGATGACAGGTTGGAGACCCAGTACTTC. Its protein product is CASSQDDRLETQYF.

The rearrangement uses TRBV14 and TRBJ2-3, with TRBD1 as a possible D gene (5 bases). V dropped 2 bases and J dropped 7 bases, with 10 bases sitting between them. Germline CDR1 and CDR2: SGHDN and FVKESK. CDR3 length: 13 amino acids. The CDR3: CASSQRLDNTQYF. In DNA form, the CDR3 reads TGTGCCAGCAGCCAACGCCTGGACAATACGCAGTATTTT.

For this clonotype: A much larger clone lies one base from this, so it may be a read error. The genes are TRBV4-1 and TRBJ2-4; D possibly corresponds to TRBD1 (5 bases). CDR1 and CDR2 from the germline V gene are MGHRA and YSYEKL. The CDR3 has 16 residues. Trimming cost V 2 bases and J 0 bases, with 11 bases left between them. The CDR3: CASSQSGALAKNIQYF. The CDR3 DNA reads TGCGCCAGCAGCCAAAGTGGGGCCCTAGCCAAAAACATTCAGTACTTC.

This clonotype has ten or more counts. A junction boundary mismatches the germline segment, possibly from a read error. J is TRBJ2-2 and V is TRBV7-7, with D perhaps TRBD2 (5 bases). The CDR3 contains 15 residues. Germline values: CDR1 SSHAT, CDR2 FNYEAQ (reference sequence). CDR3 region: CASSFSGENTGELFF. CDR3 DNA sequence: TGTGCTAGCAGCTTCAGCGGCGAGAACACCGGGGAGCTGTTTTTT.